This T cell receptor (beta chain) was captured in a study of control samples from healthy donors and cancer patients. Per the germline V gene, CDR1 is MDHEN and CDR2 is SYDVKM. The CDR3 has 13 amino acids. J gave up 4 bases and V 5 bases, and 3 bases lay outside the gene matches. The table came from immunoSEQ multiplex PCR; TCRdb's copy has only in-frame clones and leaves some out. The table has 2,000 to 2,500 clones, about 97% seen once. The source material was PBMCs. This TCR came from a man in his sixties or seventies with head and neck cancer. V and J are TRBV28 and TRBJ2-7; TRBD1 agrees at 9 bases. CDR3 residues: CASSTGQGYEQYF. For the CDR3, the DNA is TGTGCCAGCAGTACGGGACAGGGATACGAGCAGTACTTC.